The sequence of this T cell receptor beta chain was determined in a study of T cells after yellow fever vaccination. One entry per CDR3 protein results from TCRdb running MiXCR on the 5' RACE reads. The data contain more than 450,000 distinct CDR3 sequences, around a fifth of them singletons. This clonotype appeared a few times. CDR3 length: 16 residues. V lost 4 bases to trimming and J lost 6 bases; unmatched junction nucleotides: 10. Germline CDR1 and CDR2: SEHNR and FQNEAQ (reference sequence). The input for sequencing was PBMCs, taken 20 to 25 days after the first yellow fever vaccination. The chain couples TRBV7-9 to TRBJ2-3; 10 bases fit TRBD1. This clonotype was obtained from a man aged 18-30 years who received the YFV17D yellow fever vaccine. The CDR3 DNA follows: TGTGCCAGCAGCTCCCCCCTTGGACAGGGGGACGATACGCAGTATTTT. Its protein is CASSSPLGQGDDTQYF.